This T cell receptor (beta chain) was sequenced for a study of cytomegalovirus exposure and HLA in healthy donors. Study summary: One earlier analysis, a look at about 179 million T cells, found almost 120 million unique TCR beta sequences.

As concerns this clone: Antigen unknown.

Study observations and caveats: Beyond CMV serostatus, there was no information to go on about immune exposure.

Vbeta (60) and Jbeta (13) primers were used in the PCR. TCRdb's copy holds only in-frame clones and misses some; the assay was immunoSEQ multiplex PCR. The sample lists 75,000 to 95,000 clones, over 60% occurring once. CDR3 length equals 14 residues. Trimming pared 4 bases from V and 6 bases from J, leaving 13 bases between. Per the germline V gene, CDR1 is SGHNT and CDR2 is YENEEA. The rearrangement uses TRBV11-3 and TRBJ2-1, with no clear D. This receptor was identified in a woman between 35 and 50 years old in good health and CMV-seropositive. Input material: PBMCs. CDR3 protein: CASSSRVGPNEQFF. In DNA form, the CDR3 reads TGTGCCAGCAGCTCCCGGGTAGGCCCCAATGAGCAGTTCTTC.